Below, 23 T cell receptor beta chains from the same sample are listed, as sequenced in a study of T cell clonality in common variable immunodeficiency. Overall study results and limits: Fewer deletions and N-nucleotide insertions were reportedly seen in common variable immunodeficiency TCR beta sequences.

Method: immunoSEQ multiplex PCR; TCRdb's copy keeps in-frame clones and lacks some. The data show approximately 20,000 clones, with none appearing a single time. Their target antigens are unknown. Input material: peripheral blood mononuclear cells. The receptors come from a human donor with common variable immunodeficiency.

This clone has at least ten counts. CDR3 DNA, as far as it was read: TGCGCCAGCAGTGAGTATTCCAAGCGGGGGCACCCGTACGAG. Amino acid sequence: CASSEYSKRGHPYE. The full CDR3 is CASSEYSKRGHPYEQYF. V gene TRBV10-1 combines with J gene TRBJ2-7, with 8 bases that match TRBD2. From the germline J gene comes the end of the CDR3, since the read stops 3 residues before it. Germline V gene lookup returns CDR1 WNHNN and CDR2 SYGVQD (reference sequence). CDR3 size: 17 residues. J gave up 4 bases and V 1 base, and 12 bases lay outside the gene matches.

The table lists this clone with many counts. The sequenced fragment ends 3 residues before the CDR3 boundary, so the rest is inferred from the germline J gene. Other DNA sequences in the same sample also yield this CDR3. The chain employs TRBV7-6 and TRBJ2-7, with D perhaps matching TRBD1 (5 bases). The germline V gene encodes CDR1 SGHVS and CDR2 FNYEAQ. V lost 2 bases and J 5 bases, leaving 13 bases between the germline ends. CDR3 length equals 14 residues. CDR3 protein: CASSLTSRGHEQYF. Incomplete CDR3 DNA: TGTGCCAGCAGCTTAACGTCAAGGGGTCACGAG.

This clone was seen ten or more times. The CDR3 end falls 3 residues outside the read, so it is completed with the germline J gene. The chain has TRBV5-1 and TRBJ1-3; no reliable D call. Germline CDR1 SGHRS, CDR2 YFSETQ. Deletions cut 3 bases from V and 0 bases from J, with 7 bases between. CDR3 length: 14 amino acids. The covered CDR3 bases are TGCGCCAGCAGCTCTAGATCCTCTGGAAACACC. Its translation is CASSSRSSGNT. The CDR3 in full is CASSSRSSGNTIYF. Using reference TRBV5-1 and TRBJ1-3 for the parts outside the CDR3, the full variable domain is KAGVTQTPRYLIKTRGQQVTLSCSPISGHRSVSWYQQTPGQGLQFLFEYFSETQRNKGNFPGRFSGRQFSNSRSEMNVSTLELGDSALYLCASSSRSSGNTIYFGEGSWLTVV.

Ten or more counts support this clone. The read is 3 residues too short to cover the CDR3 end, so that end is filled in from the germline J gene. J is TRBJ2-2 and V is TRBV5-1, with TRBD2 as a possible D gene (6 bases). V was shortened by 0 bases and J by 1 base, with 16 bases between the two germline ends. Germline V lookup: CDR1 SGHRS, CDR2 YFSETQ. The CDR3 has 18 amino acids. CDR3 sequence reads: CASSLGLWSGGNTGELFF. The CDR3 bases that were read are TGCGCCAGCAGCTTGGGACTTTGGTCCGGGGGGAACACCGGGGAG.

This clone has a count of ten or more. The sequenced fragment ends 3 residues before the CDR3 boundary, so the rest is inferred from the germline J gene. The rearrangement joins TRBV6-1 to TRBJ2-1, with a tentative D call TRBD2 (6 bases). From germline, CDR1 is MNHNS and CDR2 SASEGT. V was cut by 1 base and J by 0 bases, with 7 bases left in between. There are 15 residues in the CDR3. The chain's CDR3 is CASSEGGDSYNEQFF. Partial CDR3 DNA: TGTGCCAGCAGTGAAGGCGGGGACTCCTACAATGAG.

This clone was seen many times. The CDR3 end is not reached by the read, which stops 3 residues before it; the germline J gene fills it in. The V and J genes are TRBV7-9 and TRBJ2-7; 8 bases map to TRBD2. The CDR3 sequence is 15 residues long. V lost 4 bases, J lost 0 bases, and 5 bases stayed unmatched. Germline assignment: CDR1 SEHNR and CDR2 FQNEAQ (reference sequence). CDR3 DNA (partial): TGTGCCAGCAGCTCTATAGCGGGGCTCTCCTACGAG. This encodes CASSSIAGLSYE. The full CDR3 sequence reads CASSSIAGLSYEQYF.

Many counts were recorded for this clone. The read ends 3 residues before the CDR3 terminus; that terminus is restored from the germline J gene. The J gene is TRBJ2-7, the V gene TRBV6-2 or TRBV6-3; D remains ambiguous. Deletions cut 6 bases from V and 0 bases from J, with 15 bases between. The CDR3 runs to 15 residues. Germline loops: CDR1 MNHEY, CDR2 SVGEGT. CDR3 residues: CASRSDGLGSYEQYF. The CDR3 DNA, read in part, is TGTGCCAGCAGATCTGACGGGTTGGGCTCCTACGAG.

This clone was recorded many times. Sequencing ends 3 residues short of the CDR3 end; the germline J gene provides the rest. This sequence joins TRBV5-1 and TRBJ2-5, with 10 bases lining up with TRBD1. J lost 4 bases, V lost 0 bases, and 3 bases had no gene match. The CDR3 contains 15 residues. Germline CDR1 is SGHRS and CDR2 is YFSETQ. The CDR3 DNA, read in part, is TGCGCCAGCAGCTTGGGGACAGGGGGTAGAGAGACC. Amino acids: CASSLGTGGRET. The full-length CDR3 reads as CASSLGTGGRETQYF.

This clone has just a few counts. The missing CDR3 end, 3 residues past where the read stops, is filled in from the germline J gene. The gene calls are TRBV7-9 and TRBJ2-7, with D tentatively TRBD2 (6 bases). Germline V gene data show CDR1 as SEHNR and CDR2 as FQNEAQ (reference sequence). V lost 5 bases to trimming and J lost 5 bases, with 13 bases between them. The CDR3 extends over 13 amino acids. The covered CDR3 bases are TGTGCCAGCAGCCCCCAAGGACTACACGAG. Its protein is CASSPQGLHE. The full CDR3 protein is CASSPQGLHEQYF.

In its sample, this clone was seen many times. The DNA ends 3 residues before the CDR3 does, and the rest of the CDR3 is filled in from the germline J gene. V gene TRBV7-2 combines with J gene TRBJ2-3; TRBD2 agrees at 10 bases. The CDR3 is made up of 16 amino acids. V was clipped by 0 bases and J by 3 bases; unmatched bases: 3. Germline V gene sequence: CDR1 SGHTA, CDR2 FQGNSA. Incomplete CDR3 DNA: TGTGCCAGCAGCTTAGCCTTAGCGGGGGGTACAGATACG. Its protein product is CASSLALAGGTDT. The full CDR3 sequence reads CASSLALAGGTDTQYF.

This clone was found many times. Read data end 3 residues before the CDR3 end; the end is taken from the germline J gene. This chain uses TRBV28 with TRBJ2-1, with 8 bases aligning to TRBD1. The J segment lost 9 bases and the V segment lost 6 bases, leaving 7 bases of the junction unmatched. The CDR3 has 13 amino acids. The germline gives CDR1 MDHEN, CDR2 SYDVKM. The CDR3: CASSLGQGVEQFF. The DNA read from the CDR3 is TGTGCCAGCAGCCTCGGACAGGGCGTTGAG.

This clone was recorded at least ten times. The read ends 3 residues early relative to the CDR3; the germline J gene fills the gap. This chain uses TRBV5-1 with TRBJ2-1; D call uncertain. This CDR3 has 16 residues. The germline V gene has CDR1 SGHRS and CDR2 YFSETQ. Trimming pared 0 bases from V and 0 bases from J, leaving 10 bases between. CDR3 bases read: TGCGCCAGCAGCTTGGTTGCCGCCAGCTCCTACAATGAG. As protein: CASSLVAASSYNE. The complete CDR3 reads CASSLVAASSYNEQFF.

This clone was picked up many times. Incomplete CDR3 DNA: TGTGCCAGCAGTTACGTACAGAACTACGAG. Translation gives CASSYVQNYE. The full-length CDR3 reads as CASSYVQNYEQYF. The V call is TRBV6-2 or TRBV6-3, the J call TRBJ2-7; D unclear. The CDR3 end falls 3 residues outside the read, so it is completed with the germline J gene. V lost 2 bases and J 3 bases, leaving 8 bases between the germline ends. The length of the CDR3 is 13 residues. CDR1 MNHEY and CDR2 SVGEGT come from the germline V gene.

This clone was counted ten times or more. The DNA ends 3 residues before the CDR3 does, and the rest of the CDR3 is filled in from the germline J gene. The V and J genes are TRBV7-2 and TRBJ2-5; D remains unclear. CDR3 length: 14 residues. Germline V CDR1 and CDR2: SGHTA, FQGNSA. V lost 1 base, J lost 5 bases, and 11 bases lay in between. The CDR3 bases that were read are TGTGCCAGCAGCTTAGGTCCACTAAGGGAGACC. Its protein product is CASSLGPLRET. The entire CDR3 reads CASSLGPLRETQYF.

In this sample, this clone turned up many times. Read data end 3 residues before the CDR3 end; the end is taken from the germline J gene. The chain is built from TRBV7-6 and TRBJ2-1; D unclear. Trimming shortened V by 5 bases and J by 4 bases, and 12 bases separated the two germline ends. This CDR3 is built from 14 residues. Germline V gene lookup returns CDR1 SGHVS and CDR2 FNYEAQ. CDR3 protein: CASSARQDYNEQFF. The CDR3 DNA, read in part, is TGTGCCAGCAGCGCCCGTCAGGATTACAATGAG.

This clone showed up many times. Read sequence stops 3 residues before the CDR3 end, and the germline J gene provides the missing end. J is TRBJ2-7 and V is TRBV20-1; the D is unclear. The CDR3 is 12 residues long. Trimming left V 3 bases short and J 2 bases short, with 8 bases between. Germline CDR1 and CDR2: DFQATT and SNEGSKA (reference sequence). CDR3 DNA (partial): TGCAGTGCTAGTGCAGGTCCCTACGAG. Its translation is CSASAGPYE. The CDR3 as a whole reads CSASAGPYEQYF.

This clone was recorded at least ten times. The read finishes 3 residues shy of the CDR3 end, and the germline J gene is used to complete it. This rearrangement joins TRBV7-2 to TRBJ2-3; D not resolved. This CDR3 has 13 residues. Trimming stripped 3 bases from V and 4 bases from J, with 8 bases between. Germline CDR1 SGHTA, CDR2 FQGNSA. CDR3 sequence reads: CASSFSSADTQYF. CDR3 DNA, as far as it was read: TGTGCCAGCAGCTTCAGTTCAGCAGATACG. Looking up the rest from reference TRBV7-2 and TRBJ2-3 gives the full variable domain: GAGVSQSPSNKVTEKGKDVELRCDPISGHTALYWYRQSLGQGLEFLIYFQGNSAPDKSGLPSDRFSAERTGGSVSTLTIQRTQQEDSAVYLCASSFSSADTQYFGPGTRLTVL.

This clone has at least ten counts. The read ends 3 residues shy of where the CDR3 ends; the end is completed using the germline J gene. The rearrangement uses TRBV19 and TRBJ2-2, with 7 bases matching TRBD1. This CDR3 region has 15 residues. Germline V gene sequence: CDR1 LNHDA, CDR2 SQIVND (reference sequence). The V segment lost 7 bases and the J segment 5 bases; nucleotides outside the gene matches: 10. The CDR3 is CASTPDRLTTGELFF. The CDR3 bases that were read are TGTGCCAGTACCCCGGACAGGTTAACGACCGGGGAG.

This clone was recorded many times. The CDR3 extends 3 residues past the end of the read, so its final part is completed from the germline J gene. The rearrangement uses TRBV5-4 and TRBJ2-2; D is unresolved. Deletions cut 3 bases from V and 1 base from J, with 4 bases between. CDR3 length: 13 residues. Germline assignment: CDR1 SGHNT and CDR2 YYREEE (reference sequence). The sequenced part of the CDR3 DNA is TGTGCCAGCAGCTATCGGAACACCGGGGAG. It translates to CASSYRNTGE. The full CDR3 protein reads CASSYRNTGELFF.

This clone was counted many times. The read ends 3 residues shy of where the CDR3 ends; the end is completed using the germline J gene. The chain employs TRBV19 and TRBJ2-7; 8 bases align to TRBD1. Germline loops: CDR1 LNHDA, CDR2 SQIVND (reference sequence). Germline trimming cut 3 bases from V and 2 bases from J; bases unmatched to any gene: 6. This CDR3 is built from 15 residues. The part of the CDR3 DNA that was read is TGTGCCAGTAGTATCGGAGGACAGGGTGCCTACGAG. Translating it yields CASSIGGQGAYE. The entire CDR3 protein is CASSIGGQGAYEQYF.

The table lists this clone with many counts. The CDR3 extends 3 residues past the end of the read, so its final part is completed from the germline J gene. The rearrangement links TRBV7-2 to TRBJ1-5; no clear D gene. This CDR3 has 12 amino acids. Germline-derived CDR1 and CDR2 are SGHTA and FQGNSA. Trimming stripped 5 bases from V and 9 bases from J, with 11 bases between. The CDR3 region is CASSSHGRPQHF. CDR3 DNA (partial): TGTGCCAGCAGCAGCCATGGTCGGCCC.

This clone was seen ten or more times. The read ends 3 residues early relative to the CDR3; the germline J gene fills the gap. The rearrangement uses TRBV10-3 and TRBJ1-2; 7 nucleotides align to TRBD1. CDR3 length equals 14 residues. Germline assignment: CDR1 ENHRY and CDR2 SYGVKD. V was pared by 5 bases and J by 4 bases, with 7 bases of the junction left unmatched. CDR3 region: CAISSEGAAYGYTF. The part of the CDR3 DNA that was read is TGTGCCATCAGTTCTGAGGGGGCGGCCTATGGC.

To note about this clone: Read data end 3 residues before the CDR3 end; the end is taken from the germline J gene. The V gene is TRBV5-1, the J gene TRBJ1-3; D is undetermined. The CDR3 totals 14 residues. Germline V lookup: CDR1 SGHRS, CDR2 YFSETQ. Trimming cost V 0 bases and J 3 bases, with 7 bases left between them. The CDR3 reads CASSLAASGNTIYF. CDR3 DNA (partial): TGCGCCAGCAGCTTGGCCGCCAGTGGAAACACC. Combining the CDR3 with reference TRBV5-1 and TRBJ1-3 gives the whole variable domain KAGVTQTPRYLIKTRGQQVTLSCSPISGHRSVSWYQQTPGQGLQFLFEYFSETQRNKGNFPGRFSGRQFSNSRSEMNVSTLELGDSALYLCASSLAASGNTIYFGEGSWLTVV.